These 32 T cell receptor beta chains were sequenced from one sample in a study of regulatory T cells in long-lasting Graves disease. Time point in this sample: persistent/refractory GD, antithyroid drugs over 5 years with positive TRAb. PBMC RNA served as the TCR library source. The authors built TCR beta libraries using iRepertoire HTBI primers and Arm-PCR of CDR3 regions. MiXCR was run by TCRdb on the multiplex PCR reads, yielding one entry per CDR3 protein. The sample includes 400,000 or so distinct CDR3 sequences, 23% of them seen just once. The specimen was peripheral blood mononuclear cells (PBMCs), collected when the disease was refractory, from a patient treated with antithyroid drugs. The receptors originated from a female donor with Graves disease.

This clonotype was counted only a few times. V usage is TRBV11-1 and J usage is TRBJ2-1, with D perhaps TRBD1 or TRBD2 (5 bases each). The CDR3 is 12 residues long. V lost 5 bases and J lost 9, with 11 bases in between. The V gene's germline CDR1 is SGHAT and CDR2 FQDESV (reference sequence). The CDR3 spells CASSHGTGEQFF. Written as DNA, the CDR3 is TGTGCCAGCAGCCACGGGACGGGTGAGCAGTTCTTC.

In its sample, this clonotype was seen a few times. This chain uses TRBV10-3 with TRBJ1-1; possible D gene TRBD1, 6 bases. Germline V gives CDR1 ENHRY, CDR2 SYGVKD. CDR3 length equals 14 residues. The CDR3 region is CAHRETGRAAEAFF. In DNA, the CDR3 is TGTGCGCATCGAGAAACAGGGCGGGCAGCTGAAGCTTTCTTT.

As regards this clonotype: Being one base from a much bigger clone, this may be a read error. V usage is TRBV3-1 and J usage is TRBJ2-2; TRBD2 aligns across 8 bases. Germline V gives CDR1 LGHDT, CDR2 YNNKEL (reference sequence). The junction had 2 bases not matched to a gene; V was cut back by 4 bases and J by 1 base. The CDR3 runs 15 residues. CDR3 sequence: CASSPLAVNTGELFF. In nucleotides, the CDR3 is TGTGCCAGCAGCCCACTAGCGGTGAACACCGGGGAGCTGTTTTTT.

This clonotype was seen ten or more times. The chain combines TRBV20-1 with TRBJ2-7; 13 nucleotides agree with TRBD2. Trimming cost V 2 bases and J 5 bases; bases outside gene matches: 6. This CDR3 spans 15 amino acids. CDR1 and CDR2 from the germline V gene are DFQATT and SNEGSKA (reference sequence). CDR3 DNA sequence: TGCAGTGCTAGAAAAGTGGGACTAGCGGGGAACGAGCAGTACTTC. It specifies CSARKVGLAGNEQYF.

This clonotype was detected a few times. The V call is TRBV7-9, the J call TRBJ2-5; 11 bases are a match to TRBD1. The J call is doubtful: the DNA matches TRBJ2-1 better. The CDR3 is 16 amino acids. The germline V gene encodes CDR1 SEHNR and CDR2 FQNEAQ (reference sequence). The CDR3 nucleotides are TGTGCCAGCAGCTCCCCACCGGACAGGGGGCAGGATGAGCAGTTCTTC. It yields the protein CASSSPPDRGQDEQFF.

This chain links TRBV5-4 with TRBJ2-7, with a weak D call TRBD2 (6 bases). V was trimmed by 0 bases and J by 2 bases, leaving 15 bases between them. Germline V lookup: CDR1 SGHNT, CDR2 YYREEE (reference sequence). The CDR3 length is 16 residues. CDR3: CASSLDYGTSTYEQYF. DNA of the CDR3: TGTGCCAGCAGCTTGGATTATGGGACTTCCACCTACGAGCAGTACTTC.

This chain links TRBV11-3 with TRBJ1-1; the D is unclear. Trimming shortened V by 0 bases and J by 6 bases, and 8 bases separated the two germline ends. The CDR3 spans 13 residues. The V gene's germline CDR1 is SGHNT and CDR2 YENEEA. The CDR3 region is CASSLDMRAEAFF. CDR3 nucleotides: TGTGCCAGCAGCTTAGATATGAGGGCTGAAGCTTTCTTT.

This clonotype has a count of ten or more. The genes are TRBV28 and TRBJ2-7; 12 nucleotides match TRBD2. Germline loops: CDR1 MDHEN, CDR2 SYDVKM. V dropped 3 bases and J dropped 2; count of bases not matched to a gene: 5. The CDR3 extends over 16 amino acids. CDR3 in amino acids: CASSLSSGRAPYEQYF. The CDR3 DNA sequence: TGTGCCAGCAGTTTGTCTAGCGGGAGGGCCCCCTACGAGCAGTACTTC.

The rearrangement joins TRBV20-1 to TRBJ2-5; TRBD2 matches at 8 bases. This CDR3 has 13 amino acids. Per the germline V gene, CDR1 is DFQATT and CDR2 is SNEGSKA (reference sequence). The V gene end was trimmed by 1 base and the J gene end by 4 bases; junction bases not matched to a gene: 2. CDR3 DNA: TGCAGTGCTAGAGCGGGAGGGCCAGAGACCCAGTACTTC. This gives the protein CSARAGGPETQYF.

This clonotype was detected ten times or more. V gene TRBV5-1 combines with J gene TRBJ2-7; 8 bases fit TRBD2. Germline CDR1 is SGHRS and CDR2 is YFSETQ. J lost 2 bases, V lost 1 base, and 5 bases had no gene match. CDR3 length equals 15 residues. This chain's CDR3 is CASSLTGAGAYEQYF. The CDR3 DNA sequence: TGCGCCAGCAGCTTGACTGGAGCGGGAGCCTACGAGCAGTACTTC.

This chain connects TRBV5-1 to TRBJ2-5, with D possibly TRBD2 on 5 matching bases. The CDR3 runs to 13 residues. Germline CDR1 reads SGHRS; CDR2 reads YFSETQ. Trimming removed 5 bases from V and 5 bases from J, with 13 bases in between. The CDR3 DNA sequence: TGCGCCAGCAGGGTCCTACGAGGGGAGACCCAGTACTTC. Translating it yields CASRVLRGETQYF.

Concerning this clonotype itself: This could be a read error, since a much larger clone is one nucleotide away. This chain joins TRBV6-1 and TRBJ1-2; no reliable D call. The CDR3 runs to 14 residues. Germline CDR1 reads MNHNS; CDR2 reads SASEGT. The V and J ends lost 8 bases and 13 bases respectively, with 26 bases between them. Here the CDR3 reads CASGFRGDTASGTF. For the CDR3, the DNA is TGTGCCAGCGGATTCCGAGGCGACACTGCCTCGGGCACCTTC.

The V call is TRBV6-1, the J call TRBJ1-1; D not resolved. This CDR3 region has 15 residues. The V end lost 7 bases, the J end lost 5 bases, and 20 bases lay between the germline ends. Germline-derived CDR1 and CDR2 are MNHNS and SASEGT. Here the CDR3 DNA reads TGTGCCAGCATGTTGGGAACGGGCAAGGAAACTGAAGCTTTCTTT. This encodes CASMLGTGKETEAFF.

The genes are TRBV4-1 and TRBJ2-7; tentative D call: TRBD2 (6 bases). CDR1 MGHRA and CDR2 YSYEKL come from the germline V gene. Trimming pared 1 base from V and 3 bases from J, leaving 13 bases between. This CDR3 is 15 amino acids long. For the CDR3, the DNA is TGCGCCAGCAGCCAAGCAGACCGAGCGGGCTACGAGCAGTACTTC. Its protein product is CASSQADRAGYEQYF.

In this sample, this clonotype turned up many times. The chain is built from TRBV28 and TRBJ1-2; 8 bases agree with TRBD1. CDR1 and CDR2 (germline): MDHEN, SYDVKM. Unmatched junction bases numbered 6, after V lost 3 bases and J lost 6 bases. There are 14 residues in the CDR3. For the CDR3, the DNA is TGTGCCAGCAGTTTTCGGGGACAGGTTGATGGCTACACCTTC. It encodes CASSFRGQVDGYTF.

The CDR3 DNA reads TGTGCCAGCAGTTTCGTGGGGGGCCTGGGTGGCAATCAGCCCCAGCATTTT. Translating gives CASSFVGGLGGNQPQHF. The chain uses TRBV28 and TRBJ1-5, with D possibly being TRBD1 (6 bases). Germline lookup yields CDR1 MDHEN and CDR2 SYDVKM. This CDR3 has 17 amino acids. V dropped 3 bases and J dropped 2 bases, with 17 bases sitting between them.

This clonotype was observed a handful of times. This chain connects TRBV18 to TRBJ2-7, with D possibly TRBD2 on 6 matching bases. The CDR3 loop spans 13 amino acids. The germline CDR1 and CDR2 sequences are KGHSH and LQKENI. The V and J ends lost 3 bases and 6 bases respectively, with 12 bases between them. CDR3 sequence reads: CASSPGPEGEQYF. The CDR3, as DNA: TGTGCCAGCTCACCTGGCCCGGAGGGCGAGCAGTACTTC.

CDR3: CASSQKGTSPIKGELFF. The CDR3 nucleotides are TGTGCCAGCAGTCAAAAAGGGACTAGCCCGATTAAAGGGGAGCTGTTTTTT. The chain links TRBV28 to TRBJ2-2; 9 positions agree with TRBD2. Trimming cost V 5 bases and J 8 bases; bases outside gene matches: 15. Germline V gene data show CDR1 as MDHEN and CDR2 as SYDVKM. This CDR3 has 17 residues.

This clonotype was seen a handful of times. The chain uses TRBV15 and TRBJ2-7, with D perhaps TRBD2 (7 bases). CDR1 LNHNV and CDR2 YYDKDF come from the germline V gene (reference sequence). The CDR3 covers 14 residues. Trimming left V 9 bases short and J 0 bases short, with 15 bases between. The CDR3 sequence is CATGGGGPSYEQYF. The CDR3, as DNA: TGTGCCACAGGGGGGGGAGGGCCCTCCTACGAGCAGTACTTC.

In this sample, this clonotype turned up a few times. This chain connects TRBV6-2 or TRBV6-3 to TRBJ2-1; no definite D call. The germline V gene encodes CDR1 MNHEY and CDR2 SVGEGT. This CDR3 region has 11 residues. V lost 4 bases, J lost 7 bases, and 5 bases lay in between. In DNA, the CDR3 is TGTGCCAGCAGTTTACAGAATGAGCAGTTCTTC. As protein: CASSLQNEQFF.

This clonotype came up many times. The chain carries TRBV6-5 and TRBJ1-2; unclear D gene. CDR3 length: 13 residues. Looked up from germline, CDR1 is MNHEY and CDR2 is SVGAGI. Trimming removed 4 bases from V and 8 bases from J, with 14 bases in between. The CDR3 is CASSSISPRGYTF. The DNA for the CDR3 is TGTGCCAGCAGTTCTATTAGCCCTCGGGGCTACACCTTC.

In this sample, this clonotype turned up a few times. V usage is TRBV29-1 and J usage is TRBJ1-1, with unresolved D. CDR3 size: 11 residues. Germline V gives CDR1 SQVTM, CDR2 ANQGSEA. The germline V and J ends were trimmed by 5 bases and 7 bases, with 11 bases remaining between them. CDR3 protein: CSVLSEIEAFF. CDR3 bases: TGCAGCGTTTTATCGGAGATTGAAGCTTTCTTT. Filled out from reference TRBV29-1 and TRBJ1-1, the complete variable domain reads SAVISQKPSRDICQRGTSLTIQCQVDSQVTMMFWYRQQPGQSLTLIATANQGSEATYESGFVIDKFPISRPNLTFSTLTVSNMSPEDSSIYLCSVLSEIEAFFGQGTRLTVV.

V usage is TRBV5-1 and J usage is TRBJ2-7; possibly TRBD1 for D (5 bases). Trimming stripped 1 base from V and 2 bases from J, with 10 bases between. Germline assignment: CDR1 SGHRS and CDR2 YFSETQ. The CDR3 is made up of 14 amino acids. The CDR3 is CASSLSTATYEQYF. In DNA form, the CDR3 reads TGCGCCAGCAGCTTGTCGACAGCTACCTACGAGCAGTACTTC.

This clonotype was counted between two and nine times. V usage is TRBV19 and J usage is TRBJ1-2; 10 bases match TRBD1. Germline V gene lookup returns CDR1 LNHDA and CDR2 SQIVND (reference sequence). The CDR3 is made up of 14 amino acids. V trimming: 6 bases; J trimming: 4 bases; junction bases outside the gene matches: 5. CDR3 amino acids: CASRTGGPSYGYTF. The CDR3 bases are TGTGCCAGTAGGACAGGGGGCCCCTCCTATGGCTACACCTTC.

The V and J genes are TRBV28 and TRBJ2-5, with 12 bases lining up with TRBD1. In germline, CDR1 is MDHEN, CDR2 SYDVKM. V shed 3 bases, J shed 5 bases, and the junction held 4 bases outside the gene matches. This CDR3 contains 15 residues. DNA of the CDR3: TGTGCCAGCAGTTTGGGGACAGGGGGCTGGGAGACCCAGTACTTC. This codes for CASSLGTGGWETQYF.

In the case of this clonotype: This may be a read error, as it is one base from a much larger clone. This sequence joins TRBV7-3 and TRBJ2-7; 7 bases align to TRBD2. The germline gives CDR1 SGHTA, CDR2 FQGTGA. V shed 3 bases, J shed 8 bases, and the junction held 10 bases outside the gene matches. There are 14 residues in the CDR3. The CDR3 sequence is CASSFLGGDQQQYF. The CDR3 DNA reads as TGTGCCAGCAGCTTCTTGGGGGGGGATCAGCAGCAGTACTTC. Full variable domain (rest looked up from reference TRBV7-3 and TRBJ2-7): GAGVSQTPSNKVTEKGKYVELRCDPISGHTALYWYRQSLGQGPEFLIYFQGTGAADDSGLPNDRFFAVRPEGSVSTLKIQRTERGDSAVYLCASSFLGGDQQQYFGPGTRLTVT.

A few counts support this clonotype. This chain links TRBV5-1 with TRBJ2-5; 9 bases map to TRBD2. Germline-derived CDR1 and CDR2 are SGHRS and YFSETQ. The CDR3 extends over 17 amino acids. V lost 0 bases, J lost 0 bases, and 6 bases stayed unmatched. The DNA for the CDR3 is TGCGCCAGCAGCTTGGGACTAGCGGCCGTGAACCAAGAGACCCAGTACTTC. Its protein is CASSLGLAAVNQETQYF.

This chain links TRBV5-1 with TRBJ1-2, with D possibly being TRBD1 (5 bases). This CDR3 spans 15 amino acids. Between the trimmed V and J ends, which lost 0 bases and 4 bases, there was a span of 13 bases. The germline CDR1 and CDR2 sequences are SGHRS and YFSETQ. The CDR3 is CASSLEGRESYGYTF. The DNA of the CDR3 is TGCGCCAGCAGCTTGGAGGGCAGGGAGAGCTATGGCTACACCTTC.

At least ten counts were recorded for this clonotype. The V and J genes are TRBV6-1 and TRBJ2-6, with D perhaps matching TRBD2 (6 bases). The CDR3 is made up of 14 amino acids. The germline V and J ends were trimmed by 5 bases and 3 bases, with 8 bases remaining between them. CDR1 and CDR2 from the germline V gene are MNHNS and SASEGT. The CDR3 is CASSTGVGANVLTF. The CDR3 coding sequence is TGTGCCAGCAGTACGGGAGTTGGGGCCAACGTCCTGACTTTC.

This clonotype was found many times. V and J are TRBV13 and TRBJ1-2, with 8 bases matching TRBD1. CDR3 length: 15 amino acids. V lost 5 bases to trimming and J lost 1 base; unmatched junction nucleotides: 6. The germline V gene encodes CDR1 PRHDT and CDR2 FYEKMQ (reference sequence). CDR3 sequence: CASSIGQGLNYGYTF. The CDR3 DNA reads as TGTGCCAGCAGCATCGGACAGGGACTTAACTATGGCTACACCTTC. The full variable domain, rest sourced from reference TRBV13 and TRBJ1-2, is AAGVIQSPRHLIKEKRETATLKCYPIPRHDTVYWYQQGPGQDPQFLISFYEKMQSDKGSIPDRFSAQQFSDYHSELNMSSLELGDSALYFCASSIGQGLNYGYTFGSGTRLTVV.

The CDR3 reads CASTSDYGYTF. In DNA, the CDR3 is TGTGCCAGTACTTCAGACTATGGCTACACCTTC. V gene TRBV19 combines with J gene TRBJ1-2; the D is unclear. The CDR3 runs 11 residues. Trimming removed 7 bases at V and 3 bases at J, with 6 bases between. Germline CDR1 and CDR2: LNHDA and SQIVND (reference sequence).

This clonotype appeared many times. The J gene is TRBJ2-2, the V gene TRBV28; D gene unclear. In germline, CDR1 is MDHEN, CDR2 SYDVKM. The CDR3 has 12 amino acids. Between the trimmed V and J ends, which lost 3 bases and 9 bases, there was a span of 8 bases. The CDR3 DNA follows: TGTGCCAGCAGTTTTGACGGAAGGGAGCTGTTTTTT. As protein: CASSFDGRELFF.